The 17 T cell receptor beta chains below come from one sample, sequenced in a study of T and B cells in COVID-19 patients. BIOMED2 TRB-A/B primer pools were used in multiplex TRB PCR. TCRdb redid the calling of the multiplex PCR reads with MiXCR, one entry per CDR3 protein. In the table there are around 23,000 distinct CDR3 sequences, around 30% of which are singletons. From blood, about 240-550 ng of genomic DNA served as TRB template. Material: blood. These receptor sequences come from a human donor who had recovered from COVID-19.

The chain joins TRBV20-1 to TRBJ1-5; D is undetermined. This CDR3 is 15 amino acids long. Germline V lookup: CDR1 DFQATT, CDR2 SNEGSKA (reference sequence). Trimming took off 6 bases at V and 4 bases at J, with 19 bases between the two ends. Here the CDR3 DNA reads TGCAGTGCGGCCCTCTACTCCCGGGGAAATCAGCCCCAGCATTTT. It is translated as CSAALYSRGNQPQHF.

This clonotype was found a few times. The chain employs TRBV19 and TRBJ2-7, with D possibly TRBD2 on 7 matching bases. The CDR3 has 15 amino acids. Germline values: CDR1 LNHDA, CDR2 SQIVND (reference sequence). V lost 5 bases, J lost 2 bases, and 16 bases lay in between. Here the CDR3 reads CASSFRGAGAYEQYF. Written as DNA, the CDR3 is TGTGCCAGTAGTTTCCGGGGGGCGGGGGCCTACGAGCAGTACTTC.

The count of this clonotype is one. A clone one base away is much larger, so this may be a read error. The V call is TRBV19, the J call TRBJ2-1; 10 bases are shared with TRBD2. The CDR3 length is 18 residues. Losses at the gene ends were 0 bases for V and 0 bases for J; bases not matched to a gene: 5. Germline CDR1 reads LNHDA; CDR2 reads SQIVND (reference sequence). The CDR3 nucleotides are TGTGCCAGTAGTATAGATCAAGGACTAGCGGACTCCTACAATGAGCAGTTCTTC. It is translated as CASSIDQGLADSYNEQFF.

V usage is TRBV20-1 and J usage is TRBJ2-3, with D perhaps TRBD1 (6 bases). The germline V gene encodes CDR1 DFQATT and CDR2 SNEGSKA (reference sequence). V lost 2 bases, J lost 2 bases, and 11 bases lay in between. The CDR3 spans 14 residues. The CDR3 spells CSARKGGFTDTQYF. CDR3 bases: TGCAGTGCTAGAAAAGGGGGATTCACAGATACGCAGTATTTT.

The chain is built from TRBV12-3 or TRBV12-4 and TRBJ2-5, with D unresolved. The CDR3 spans 11 residues. Trimming cost V 5 bases and J 5 bases, with 6 bases left between them. CDR3 in amino acids: CASSPLETQYF. Written as DNA, the CDR3 is TGTGCCAGCAGTCCCTTGGAGACCCAGTACTTC.

The rearrangement uses TRBV9 and TRBJ1-2, with 9 bases fitting TRBD1. V gave up 7 bases and J gave up 7 bases; unmatched junction bases: 8. The CDR3 length is 13 residues. CDR1 SGDLS and CDR2 YYNGEE come from the germline V gene. The DNA of the CDR3 is TGTGCCAGCGGAGGACAGGGGATCTCTGGCTACACCTTC. It translates to CASGGQGISGYTF.

This clonotype was seen many times. The gene calls are TRBV19 and TRBJ2-1; TRBD2 aligns across 8 bases. With 7 bases clipped from V and 6 bases from J, the junction kept 14 bases outside the gene matches. The CDR3 covers 16 residues. Germline V gene data show CDR1 as LNHDA and CDR2 as SQIVND (reference sequence). This CDR3 is CASKPLSGTRTNEQFF. The CDR3 DNA reads as TGTGCCAGTAAACCACTTAGCGGGACAAGAACCAATGAGCAGTTCTTC.

This clonotype was seen just once. This rearrangement joins TRBV6-1 to TRBJ2-7, with 10 bases aligning to TRBD2. This CDR3 is 15 amino acids long. CDR1 is MNHNS, CDR2 SASEGT, per germline. Unmatched junction bases numbered 4, after V lost 5 bases and J lost 0 bases. The CDR3 loop reads CASSLTSGPSYEQYF. The CDR3, as DNA: TGTGCCAGCAGTTTGACTAGCGGGCCCTCCTACGAGCAGTACTTC.

Many counts were recorded for this clonotype. The chain joins TRBV18 to TRBJ2-3; D call uncertain. CDR3 length: 13 amino acids. Germline CDR1 is KGHSH and CDR2 is LQKENI. Trimming left V 5 bases short and J 6 bases short, with 12 bases between. The CDR3 coding sequence is TGTGCCAGCTCAACTGGACCTCGCGATACGCAGTATTTT. Amino acids: CASSTGPRDTQYF.

The chain joins TRBV6-1 to TRBJ2-1; TRBD2 matches at 15 bases. Losses at the gene ends were 5 bases for V and 3 bases for J; bases not matched to a gene: 20. This CDR3 is built from 22 residues. CDR1 and CDR2 (germline): MNHNS, SASEGT. CDR3 sequence reads: CASSYSVPGLAGGKSVYNEQFF. The CDR3 DNA reads TGTGCCAGCAGTTACTCTGTCCCGGGACTAGCGGGGGGTAAATCCGTCTACAATGAGCAGTTCTTC.

The chain recombines TRBV6-4 with TRBJ1-5; no definite D call. Germline V gene lookup returns CDR1 MRHNA and CDR2 SNTAGT. The CDR3 length is 15 residues. V dropped 6 bases and J dropped 0 bases, with 12 bases sitting between them. The CDR3 region has the DNA TGTGCCAGCAGAGAATGGGGTAGTAGCAATCAGCCCCAGCATTTT. This sequence encodes CASREWGSSNQPQHF.

A remark on this clonotype: Being one base from a much bigger clone, this may be a read error. The chain is built from TRBV5-4 and TRBJ2-5, with 9 bases identical to TRBD2. J lost 11 bases, V lost 0 bases, and 11 bases had no gene match. CDR3 length equals 15 residues. Germline values: CDR1 SGHNT, CDR2 YYREEE (reference sequence). The CDR3: CASSLEIAGANEQYF. CDR3 bases: TGTGCCAGCAGCTTGGAGATAGCGGGAGCGAATGAGCAGTACTTC. Based on the CDR3 plus reference TRBV5-4 and TRBJ2-5, the full variable domain is ETGVTQSPTHLIKTRGQQVTLRCSSQSGHNTVSWYQQALGQGPQFIFQYYREEENGRGNFPPRFSGLQFPNYSSELNVNALELDDSALYLCASSLEIAGANEQYFGPGTRLLVL.

The chain links TRBV12-3 or TRBV12-4 to TRBJ2-5, with 8 nucleotides matching TRBD1. Trimming at V came to 6 bases and at J to 4 bases, leaving 4 bases not matched to a gene. The CDR3 extends over 13 amino acids. CDR3 bases: TGTGCCAGCAGCCCCGACAGGGGAGAGACCCAGTACTTC. Translation: CASSPDRGETQYF.

The sample holds a few counts of this clonotype. This chain connects TRBV6-1 to TRBJ2-7; possible D gene TRBD2, 6 bases. V dropped 0 bases and J dropped 7 bases, with 10 bases sitting between them. The length of the CDR3 is 13 residues. Germline V gives CDR1 MNHNS, CDR2 SASEGT. CDR3 amino acids: CASSEARGGEQYF. CDR3 nucleotides: TGTGCCAGCAGTGAAGCGCGGGGCGGAGAGCAGTACTTC.

The V gene is TRBV12-3 or TRBV12-4, the J gene TRBJ1-1, with D unclear. The CDR3 contains 13 residues. The V end was cut by 3 bases, the J end by 1 base, with 6 bases between. This CDR3 is CASSLLTNTEAFF. DNA for the CDR3: TGTGCCAGCAGTTTGTTGACGAACACTGAAGCTTTCTTT.

The V and J genes are TRBV6-2 or TRBV6-3 and TRBJ2-5; D gene ambiguous. Germline V gene sequence: CDR1 MNHEY, CDR2 SVGEGT. CDR3 size: 12 residues. Trimming took off 6 bases at V and 0 bases at J, with 5 bases between the two ends. The CDR3 DNA sequence: TGTGCCAGCAGGAGGAACCAAGAGACCCAGTACTTC. Translated, it gives CASRRNQETQYF.

In its sample, this clonotype ranks as medium-sized. The chain recombines TRBV6-5 with TRBJ2-7, with 8 bases aligning to TRBD1. V lost 4 bases to trimming and J lost 2 bases; unmatched junction nucleotides: 7. The CDR3 length is 15 residues. Looked up from germline, CDR1 is MNHEY and CDR2 is SVGAGI. Written as DNA, the CDR3 is TGTGCCAGCAGTTCCCAGGGGGCCAGCACCTACGAGCAGTACTTC. Amino acid sequence: CASSSQGASTYEQYF.